These T cell receptor beta chains were read from a single sample in a study of blood T cell repertoires in COVID-19. The data were produced by immunoSEQ multiplex PCR, yet TCRdb's version contains in-frame clones alone and is incomplete. The table shows about 150,000 clones, with 80% to 90% occurring only once. Sequenced: peripheral blood. The receptor source for this set is a woman in her 40s with acute or convalescent COVID-19. Both conserved end residues are part of each CDR3. Fields, in order: V gene, J gene, D gene, clone size, CDR3 protein, CDR3 DNA. D genes are given only for firm matches. Clone size appears in some rows only: once, few, many, or a class for an expanded clone.

TRBV29-1	TRBJ1-4	-	-	CSVEGLGSNEKLFF	TGCAGCGTTGAAGGATTGGGCTCTAATGAAAAACTGTTTTTT
TRBV19	TRBJ1-4	-	-	CASSIAGVLVRTNEKLFF	TGTGCCAGTAGTATCGCAGGCGTACTGGTACGAACTAATGAAAAACTGTTTTTT
TRBV3-1/TRBV3-2	TRBJ1-4	-	-	CASSHGSGNEKLFF	TGTGCCAGCAGCCACGGCAGCGGAAATGAAAAACTGTTTTTT
TRBV2	TRBJ1-4	-	-	CASSVQGGEKLFF	TGTGCCAGCAGTGTCCAGGGAGGGGAAAAACTGTTTTTT
TRBV20-1	TRBJ2-5	TRBD2	once	CSASLLAGGETQYF	TGCAGTGCTAGTCTACTAGCGGGGGGCGAGACCCAGTACTTC
TRBV6-1	TRBJ1-5	TRBD1	few	CASSEGQLNQPQHF	TGTGCCAGCAGTGAGGGACAGCTAAATCAGCCCCAGCATTTT
TRBV12-3/TRBV12-4	TRBJ1-2	TRBD1	-	CASRGTDDYTF	TGTGCCAGCAGGGGGACAGACGACTACACCTTC
TRBV4-2	TRBJ2-1	TRBD2	once	CASSQGFSSGSSEQFF	TGTGCCAGCAGCCAAGGTTTCTCTAGCGGGAGTAGTGAGCAGTTCTTC
TRBV11-2	TRBJ1-4	-	-	CASSFGGEKLFF	TGTGCCAGCAGCTTCGGTGGTGAAAAACTGTTTTTT
TRBV3-1/TRBV3-2	TRBJ1-1	TRBD1	-	CASSQPGQGAWRAFF	TGTGCCAGCAGCCAGCCGGGACAGGGGGCCTGGAGAGCTTTCTTT
TRBV28	TRBJ2-5	-	few	CASSLSPRQETQYF	TGTGCCAGCAGTTTAAGTCCACGGCAAGAGACCCAGTACTTC
TRBV5-4	TRBJ1-6	-	once	CASSLAGEGTLHF	TGTGCCAGCAGCTTGGCGGGGGAAGGGACCCTCCACTTT
TRBV5-6	TRBJ2-7	-	-	CASSLGQYEQYF	TGTGCCAGCAGCTTGGGACAGTACGAGCAGTACTTC
TRBV6-5	TRBJ2-2	TRBD2	-	CASSRGLAGTGELFF	TGTGCCAGCAGTAGGGGACTAGCGGGGACCGGGGAGCTGTTTTTT
TRBV6-6	TRBJ2-1	TRBD2	-	CASSQSSGVSYNEQFF	TGTGCCAGCAGTCAGTCTAGCGGGGTCTCCTACAATGAGCAGTTCTTC
TRBV30	TRBJ2-7	TRBD1	-	CAWSSGDRVFYEQYF	TGTGCCTGGAGTTCCGGCGACAGGGTTTTCTACGAGCAGTACTTC
TRBV6-5	TRBJ1-3	-	-	CASSYHAGGGNTIYF	TGTGCCAGCAGTTACCACGCTGGGGGGGGAAACACCATATATTTT
TRBV11-3	TRBJ2-1	TRBD2	-	CASSQSGGRYNEQFF	TGTGCCAGCAGTCAGAGCGGGGGGCGGTACAATGAGCAGTTCTTC
TRBV2	TRBJ2-1	-	once	CASRSSDSSYNEQFF	TGTGCCAGCAGATCTAGTGACAGCTCCTACAATGAGCAGTTCTTC
TRBV9	TRBJ2-2	TRBD2	-	CASSPGLAVPGELFF	TGTGCCAGCAGCCCGGGACTAGCGGTGCCCGGGGAGCTGTTTTTT
TRBV12-3/TRBV12-4	TRBJ1-1	-	-	CASTMGGAEAFF	TGTGCCAGTACCATGGGGGGGGCTGAAGCTTTCTTT
TRBV28	TRBJ1-1	-	-	CASRPGPNTEAFF	TGTGCCAGCAGGCCGGGTCCGAACACTGAAGCTTTCTTT
TRBV3-1/TRBV3-2	TRBJ2-7	TRBD2	-	CASSHSRGVREQYF	TGTGCCAGCAGCCATTCGCGGGGGGTGCGTGAGCAGTACTTC
TRBV6-6	TRBJ2-7	TRBD1	once	CASIRQGGEDEQYF	TGTGCCAGCATCCGACAGGGGGGAGAGGACGAGCAGTACTTC
TRBV5-1	TRBJ2-5	TRBD2	-	CASSLAGGITETQYF	TGCGCCAGCAGCTTGGCCGGGGGGATAACGGAGACCCAGTACTTC
TRBV6-4	TRBJ2-1	-	-	CASSDSEQGSYNEQFF	TGTGCCAGCAGTGACTCGGAACAGGGTTCCTACAATGAGCAGTTCTTC
TRBV7-8	TRBJ2-4	TRBD2	-	CASSSLRTSGIIAKNIQYF	TGTGCCAGCAGCTCCCTTCGGACTAGCGGGATTATAGCCAAAAACATTCAGTACTTC
TRBV6-6	TRBJ2-1	-	-	CASSLTKYNEQFF	TGTGCCAGCAGTCTTACAAAATACAATGAGCAGTTCTTC